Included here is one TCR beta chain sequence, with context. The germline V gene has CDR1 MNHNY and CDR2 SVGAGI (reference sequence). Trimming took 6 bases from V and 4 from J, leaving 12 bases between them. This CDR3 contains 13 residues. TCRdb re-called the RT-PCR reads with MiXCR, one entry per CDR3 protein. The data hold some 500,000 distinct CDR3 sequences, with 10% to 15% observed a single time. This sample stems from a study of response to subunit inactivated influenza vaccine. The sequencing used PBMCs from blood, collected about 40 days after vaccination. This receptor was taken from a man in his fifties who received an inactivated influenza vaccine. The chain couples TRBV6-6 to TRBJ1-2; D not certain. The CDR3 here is CASSRGFGYGYTF. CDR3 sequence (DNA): TGTGCCAGCAGCCGCGGCTTTGGCTATGGCTACACCTTC.